What follows describes a single T cell receptor (beta chain). TCRdb passed the RT-PCR reads through MiXCR, listing each CDR3 protein once. The data hold more than 600,000 distinct CDR3 sequences, with 13% to 15% observed a single time. The germline V gene encodes CDR1 SGHRS and CDR2 YFSETQ. V was pared by 3 bases and J by 2 bases, with 9 bases between. The CDR3 runs 13 residues. The sequence derives from a female donor in good health, serving as a healthy control. The rearrangement uses TRBV5-1 and TRBJ2-7; D uncertain. Sequenced sample: memory CD4+ T cells from blood. The CDR3 loop reads CASSYDGTYEQYF. The CDR3 DNA sequence: TGCGCCAGCAGCTACGACGGTACCTACGAGCAGTACTTC.